This T cell receptor beta chain was identified in a study of cytomegalovirus exposure and HLA in healthy donors. The data were produced by immunoSEQ multiplex PCR, yet TCRdb's version contains in-frame clones alone and is incomplete. The table includes roughly 58,000 clones, around 90% detected once. The ends lost 6 bases at V and 1 base at J; junction bases unmatched: 6. Germline loops: CDR1 SNHLY, CDR2 FYNNEI. The CDR3 contains 15 residues. V gene TRBV2 combines with J gene TRBJ1-5, with 7 positions matching TRBD1. The material sequenced was PBMCs. The TCR sequence derives from a young man in good health and CMV-seronegative. CDR3 coding DNA: TGTGCCAGCAGCCTCCAGGGGGTGAGCAATCAGCCCCAGCATTTT. Translated, it gives CASSLQGVSNQPQHF. Combining the CDR3 with reference TRBV2 and TRBJ1-5 gives the whole variable domain EPEVTQTPSHQVTQMGQEVILRCVPISNHLYFYWYRQILGQKVEFLVSFYNNEISEKSEIFDDQFSVERPDGSNFTLKIRSTKLEDSAMYFCASSLQGVSNQPQHFGDGTRLSIL.